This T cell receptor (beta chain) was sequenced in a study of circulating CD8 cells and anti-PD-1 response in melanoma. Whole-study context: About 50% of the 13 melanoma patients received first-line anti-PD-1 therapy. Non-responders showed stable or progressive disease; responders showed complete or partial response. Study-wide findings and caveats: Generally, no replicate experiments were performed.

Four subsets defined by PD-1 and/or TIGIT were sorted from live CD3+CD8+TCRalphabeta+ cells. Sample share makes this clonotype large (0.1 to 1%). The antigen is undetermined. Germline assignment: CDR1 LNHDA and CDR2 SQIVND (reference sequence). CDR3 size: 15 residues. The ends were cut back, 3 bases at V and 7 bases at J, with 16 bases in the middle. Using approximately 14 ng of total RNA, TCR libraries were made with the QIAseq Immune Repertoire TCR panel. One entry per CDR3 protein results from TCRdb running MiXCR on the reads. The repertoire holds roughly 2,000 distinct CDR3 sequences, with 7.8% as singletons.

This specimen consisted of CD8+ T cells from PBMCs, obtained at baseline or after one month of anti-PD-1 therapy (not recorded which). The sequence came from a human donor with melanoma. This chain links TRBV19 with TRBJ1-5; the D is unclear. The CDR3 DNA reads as TGTGCCAGTAGTATTTTTGGCGGCTCGGGGCAGCCCCAGCATTTT. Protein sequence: CASSIFGGSGQPQHF.